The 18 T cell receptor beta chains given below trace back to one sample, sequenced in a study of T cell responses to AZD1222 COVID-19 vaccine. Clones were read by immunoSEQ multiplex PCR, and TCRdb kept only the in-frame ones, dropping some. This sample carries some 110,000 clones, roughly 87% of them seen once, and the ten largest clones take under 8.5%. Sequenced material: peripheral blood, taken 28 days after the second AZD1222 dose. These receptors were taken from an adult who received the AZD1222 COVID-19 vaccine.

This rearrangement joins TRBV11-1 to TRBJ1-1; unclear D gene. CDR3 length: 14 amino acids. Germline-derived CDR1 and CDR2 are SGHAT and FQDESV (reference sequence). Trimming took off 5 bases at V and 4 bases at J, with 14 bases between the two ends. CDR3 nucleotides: TGTGCCAGCAGCCGAGAACAGTACCGCACTGAAGCTTTCTTT. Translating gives CASSREQYRTEAFF.

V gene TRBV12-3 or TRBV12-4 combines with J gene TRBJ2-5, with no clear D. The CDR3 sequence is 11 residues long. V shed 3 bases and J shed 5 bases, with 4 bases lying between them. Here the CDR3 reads CASSFYETQYF. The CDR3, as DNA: TGTGCCAGCAGTTTTTATGAGACCCAGTACTTC.

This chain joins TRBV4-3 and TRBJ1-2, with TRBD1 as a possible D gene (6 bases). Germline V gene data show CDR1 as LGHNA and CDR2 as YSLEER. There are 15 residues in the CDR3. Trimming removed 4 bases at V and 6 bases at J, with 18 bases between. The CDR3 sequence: CASSRSLKGENGYTF. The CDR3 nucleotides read TGCGCCAGCAGCCGCAGTTTGAAGGGGGAGAATGGCTACACCTTC.

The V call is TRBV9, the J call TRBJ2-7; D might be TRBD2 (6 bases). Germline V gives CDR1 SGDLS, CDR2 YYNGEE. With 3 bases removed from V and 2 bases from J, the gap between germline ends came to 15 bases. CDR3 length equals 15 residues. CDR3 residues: CASSAATGGTYEQYF. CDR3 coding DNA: TGTGCCAGCAGCGCCGCCACGGGCGGGACCTACGAGCAGTACTTC.

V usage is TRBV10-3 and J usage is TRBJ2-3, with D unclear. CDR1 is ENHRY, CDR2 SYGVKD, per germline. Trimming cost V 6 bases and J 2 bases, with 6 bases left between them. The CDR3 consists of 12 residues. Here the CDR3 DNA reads TGTGCCATCAGCGAGACCACAGATACGCAGTATTTT. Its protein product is CAISETTDTQYF.

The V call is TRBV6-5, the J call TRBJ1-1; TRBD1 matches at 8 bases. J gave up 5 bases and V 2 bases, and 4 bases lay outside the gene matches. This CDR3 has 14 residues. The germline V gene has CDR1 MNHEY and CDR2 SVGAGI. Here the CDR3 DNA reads TGTGCCAGCAGTTACGACAGGGGTGGGACTGAAGCTTTCTTT. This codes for CASSYDRGGTEAFF.

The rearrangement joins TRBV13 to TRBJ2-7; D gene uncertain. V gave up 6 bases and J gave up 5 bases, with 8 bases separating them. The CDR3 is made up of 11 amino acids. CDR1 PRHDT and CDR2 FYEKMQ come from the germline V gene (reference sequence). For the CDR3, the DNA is TGTGCCAGCAGGAGAACCGACGAGCAGTACTTC. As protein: CASRRTDEQYF.

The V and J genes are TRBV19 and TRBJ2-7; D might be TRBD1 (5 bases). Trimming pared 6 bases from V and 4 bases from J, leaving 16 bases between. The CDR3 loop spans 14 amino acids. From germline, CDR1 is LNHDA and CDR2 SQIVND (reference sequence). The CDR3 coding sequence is TGTGCCAGTAGCCCTCGACAGAGCCGATACGAGCAGTACTTC. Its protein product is CASSPRQSRYEQYF.

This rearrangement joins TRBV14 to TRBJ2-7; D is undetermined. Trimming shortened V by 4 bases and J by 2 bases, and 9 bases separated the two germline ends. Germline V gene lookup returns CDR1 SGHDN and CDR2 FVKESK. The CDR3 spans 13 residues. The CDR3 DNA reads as TGTGCCAGCAGCCCCCGACCGGCCTACGAGCAGTACTTC. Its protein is CASSPRPAYEQYF.

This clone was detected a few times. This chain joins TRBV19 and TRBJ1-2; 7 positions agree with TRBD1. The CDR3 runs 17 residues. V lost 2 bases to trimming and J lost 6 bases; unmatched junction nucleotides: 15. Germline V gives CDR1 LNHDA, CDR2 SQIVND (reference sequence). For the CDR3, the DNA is TGTGCCAGTAGTATACTGATGAGTGAGGGGGCGTTCGATGGCTACACCTTC. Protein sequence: CASSILMSEGAFDGYTF.

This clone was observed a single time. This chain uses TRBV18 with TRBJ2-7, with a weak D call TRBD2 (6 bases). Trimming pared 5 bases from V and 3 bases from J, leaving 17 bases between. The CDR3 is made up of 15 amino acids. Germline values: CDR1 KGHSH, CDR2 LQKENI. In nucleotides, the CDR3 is TGTGCCAGCTCAAGCGGGTCGACCGGGAACTACGAGCAGTACTTC. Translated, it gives CASSSGSTGNYEQYF. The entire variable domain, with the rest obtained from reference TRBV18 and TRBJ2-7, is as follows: NAGVMQNPRHLVRRRGQEARLRCSPMKGHSHVYWYRQLPEEGLKFMVYLQKENIIDESGMPKERFSAEFPKEGPSILRIQQVVRGDSAAYFCASSSGSTGNYEQYFGPGTRLTVT.

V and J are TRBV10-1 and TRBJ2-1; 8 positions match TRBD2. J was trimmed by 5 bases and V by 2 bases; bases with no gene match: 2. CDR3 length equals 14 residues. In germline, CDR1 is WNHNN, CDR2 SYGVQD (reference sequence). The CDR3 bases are TGCGCCAGCAGTGAGCGGGGGGGCCACAATGAGCAGTTCTTC. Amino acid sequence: CASSERGGHNEQFF.

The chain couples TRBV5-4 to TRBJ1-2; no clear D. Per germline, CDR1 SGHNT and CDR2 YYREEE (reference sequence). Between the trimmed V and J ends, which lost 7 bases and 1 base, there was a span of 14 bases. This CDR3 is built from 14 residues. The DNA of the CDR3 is TGTGCCAGCGGGCCGGGGAATTATAACTATGGCTACACCTTC. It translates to CASGPGNYNYGYTF.

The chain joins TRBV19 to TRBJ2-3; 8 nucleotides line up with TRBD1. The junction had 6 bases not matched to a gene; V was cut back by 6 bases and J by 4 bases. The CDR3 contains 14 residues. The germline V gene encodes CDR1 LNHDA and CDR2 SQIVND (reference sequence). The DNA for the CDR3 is TGTGCCAGTAGGGACAGGGCTTTAGCAGATACGCAGTATTTT. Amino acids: CASRDRALADTQYF.

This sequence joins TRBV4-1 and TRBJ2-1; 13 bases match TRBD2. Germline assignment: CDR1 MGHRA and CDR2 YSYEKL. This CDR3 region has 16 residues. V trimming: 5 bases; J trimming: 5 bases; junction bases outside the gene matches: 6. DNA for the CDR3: TGCGCCAGCAGCTATCGGGGGACTAGCGGGGACAATGAGCAGTTCTTC. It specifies CASSYRGTSGDNEQFF.

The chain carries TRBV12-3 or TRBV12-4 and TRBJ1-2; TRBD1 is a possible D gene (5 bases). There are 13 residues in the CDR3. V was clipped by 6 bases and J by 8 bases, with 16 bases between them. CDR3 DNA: TGTGCCAGCAGCCTCGGGGGGGAAGGGGGCTACACCTTC. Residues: CASSLGGEGGYTF.

CDR3 DNA sequence: TGTGCCAGCAGCCGGACAGGCGGCTACACCTTC. It specifies CASSRTGGYTF. V usage is TRBV7-2 and J usage is TRBJ1-2, with TRBD1 matching 7 bases. The ends lost 5 bases at V and 8 bases at J; junction bases unmatched: 2. The CDR3 sequence is 11 residues long. Germline CDR1 SGHTA, CDR2 FQGNSA.

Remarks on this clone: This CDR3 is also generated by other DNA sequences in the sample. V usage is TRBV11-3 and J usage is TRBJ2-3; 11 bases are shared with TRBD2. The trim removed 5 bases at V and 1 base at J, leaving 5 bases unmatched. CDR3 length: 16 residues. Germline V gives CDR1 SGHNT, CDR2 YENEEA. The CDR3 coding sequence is TGTGCCAGCAGCCGAGGGACTAGCGGAGGCACAGATACGCAGTATTTT. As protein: CASSRGTSGGTDTQYF.